A single count supports the clone carrying this TCR beta chain. Its antigen is currently unknown. From alopecia areata patients, lesional scalp punch biopsies and peripheral blood were collected. This record belongs to a study of CD8+ T cells in alopecia areata. cDNA reverse transcribed from extracted RNA served as the sequencing template. The data were produced by immunoSEQ multiplex PCR, yet TCRdb's version contains in-frame clones alone and is incomplete. The table lists thousands of clones, approximately 70% of them singletons, with 11% to 15% in the top ten. Findings of the study overall: Scalp sequencing captures resident alphabeta T cells of normal skin too.

Germline V gene data show CDR1 as SQVTM and CDR2 as ANQGSEA. V lost 7 bases and J 2 bases, leaving 20 bases between the germline ends. There are 15 residues in the CDR3. The J gene is TRBJ1-1, the V gene TRBV29-1; a possible D gene is TRBD1 (6 bases). The input for sequencing was skin, taken at week 0. This receptor was taken from a human donor with alopecia areata. Here the CDR3 DNA reads TGCAGCGGGGTGGTAGGGGGGGCGGCAAACACTGAAGCTTTCTTT. Its translation is CSGVVGGAANTEAFF.